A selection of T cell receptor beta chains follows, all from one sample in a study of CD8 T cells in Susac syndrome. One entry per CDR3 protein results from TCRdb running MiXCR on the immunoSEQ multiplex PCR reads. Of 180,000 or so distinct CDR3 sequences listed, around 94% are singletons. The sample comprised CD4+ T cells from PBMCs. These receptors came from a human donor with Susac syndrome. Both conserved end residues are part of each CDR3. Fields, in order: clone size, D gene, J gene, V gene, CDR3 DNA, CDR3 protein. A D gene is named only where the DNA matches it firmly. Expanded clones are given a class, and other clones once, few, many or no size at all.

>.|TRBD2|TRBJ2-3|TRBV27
TGTGCCAGCAGTCGAAGGAGACTAGCGGGTACAGATACGCAGTATTTT
CASSRRRLAGTDTQYF
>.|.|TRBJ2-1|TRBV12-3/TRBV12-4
TGTGCCAGCACCTGGAGGGGAGGCAATGAGCAGTTCTTC
CASTWRGGNEQFF
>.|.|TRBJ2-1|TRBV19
TGTGCCAGTACTAACAGCCCTGGACCATTTGGGCAGTTCTTC
CASTNSPGPFGQFF
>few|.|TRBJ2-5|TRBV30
TGTGCCTGGAGTACTGGCCCCCAAGGGGCCCAGTACTTC
CAWSTGPQGAQYF
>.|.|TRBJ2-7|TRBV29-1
TGCAGCGTAGCTAGGGCGGGGAGAGAGCAGTACTTC
CSVARAGREQYF
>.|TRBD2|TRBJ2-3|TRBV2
TGTGCCAGCAGTGACAGCGGGGGGGCCACAGATACGCAGTATTTT
CASSDSGGATDTQYF
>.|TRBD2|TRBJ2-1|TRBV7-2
TGTGCCAGCAACATAGCGGGTTACAATGAGCAGTTCTTC
CASNIAGYNEQFF
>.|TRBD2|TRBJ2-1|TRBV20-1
TGCAGTGCGCTGACTAGCGGGGGCTACAATGAGCAGTTCTTC
CSALTSGGYNEQFF
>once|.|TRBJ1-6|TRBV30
TGTGCCTGGAGTGGTCCCTCGACCTATTCACCCCTCCACTTT
CAWSGPSTYSPLHF
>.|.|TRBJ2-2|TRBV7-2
TGTGCCAGCAGCTTCCGGGGTAGTAGCACCGGGGAGCTGTTTTTT
CASSFRGSSTGELFF
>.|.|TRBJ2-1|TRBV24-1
TGTGCCACCAGTGATTTGGGGGGGGCCCTCCCTAGAGGGCAGTTCTTC
CATSDLGGALPRGQFF
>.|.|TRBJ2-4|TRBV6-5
TGTGCCAGCAGTTACTCGTCCTCGGTAGCCAAAAACATTCAGTACTTC
CASSYSSSVAKNIQYF
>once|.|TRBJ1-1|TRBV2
TGTGCCAGCATGTCGGACTGGACGGGGGAAGCTTTCTTT
CASMSDWTGEAFF
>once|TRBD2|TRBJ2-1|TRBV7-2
TGTGCCAGCAGCTTTACGGGGGGGCCGGATGAGCAGTTCTTC
CASSFTGGPDEQFF
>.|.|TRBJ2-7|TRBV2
TGTGCCAGCAGTGAAGATGGCGGCGGGGGCTTGTACGAGCAGTACTTC
CASSEDGGGGLYEQYF
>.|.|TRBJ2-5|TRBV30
TGTGCCTGGAGTAAAGAGACCCAGTACTTC
CAWSKETQYF
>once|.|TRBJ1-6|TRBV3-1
TGTGCCAGCAGCCAACGGGGACCGGAGAATTCACCCCTCCACTTT
CASSQRGPENSPLHF
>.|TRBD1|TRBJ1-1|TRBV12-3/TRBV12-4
TGTGCCAGCAGTAAGACAGGGGTGAACACTGAAGCTTTCTTT
CASSKTGVNTEAFF
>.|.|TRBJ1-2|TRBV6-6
TGTGCCAGCAGTTCTCAGGGAAACGGCTACACCTTC
CASSSQGNGYTF
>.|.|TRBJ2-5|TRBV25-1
TGTGCCAGCACGACCACCGCCGAGTTTCAAGAGACCCAGTACTTC
CASTTTAEFQETQYF
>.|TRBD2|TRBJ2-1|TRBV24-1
TGTGCCACCAGTGATAATGTTGGCGGGAGGGCCTCCCATGAGCAGTTCTTC
CATSDNVGGRASHEQFF
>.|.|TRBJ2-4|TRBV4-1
TGCGCCAGCAGCCAAGATCCCGCCAGTGACATAGCCAAAAACATTCAGTACTTC
CASSQDPASDIAKNIQYF
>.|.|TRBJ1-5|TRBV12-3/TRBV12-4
TGTGCCAGCAGTCAGGGAGTCTATAGCAATCAGCCCCAGCATTTT
CASSQGVYSNQPQHF
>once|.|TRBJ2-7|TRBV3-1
TGTGCCAGCAGCCAAGACAGGAGCTACGAGCAGTACTTC
CASSQDRSYEQYF
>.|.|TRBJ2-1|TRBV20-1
TGCAGTGCCACCTTGGCGGTACCGAGCTCCTACAATGAGCAGTTCTTC
CSATLAVPSSYNEQFF
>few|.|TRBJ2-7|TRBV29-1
TGCAGCGTTGTAGGGTCCTCCTACGAGCAGTACTTC
CSVVGSSYEQYF
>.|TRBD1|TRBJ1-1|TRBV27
TGTGCCAGCAGCTCCACAGGGGATAAGAACACTGAAGCTTTCTTT
CASSSTGDKNTEAFF
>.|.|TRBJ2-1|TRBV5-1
TGCGCCAGCAGCTTGGACGAGGTTGAGCAGTTCTTC
CASSLDEVEQFF
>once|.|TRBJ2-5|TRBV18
TGTGCCAGCTCACCACCGGGAATACAGGGAGGAGAGACCCAGTACTTC
CASSPPGIQGGETQYF
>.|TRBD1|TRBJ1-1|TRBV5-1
TGCGCCAGCAGCTTGACAGGGGGCATCGCTGAAGCTTTCTTT
CASSLTGGIAEAFF
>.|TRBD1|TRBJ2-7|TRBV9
TGTGCCAGCAGCGGGACAGGAGGCTACGAGCAGTACTTC
CASSGTGGYEQYF
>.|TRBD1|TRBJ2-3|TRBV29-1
TGCAGCGTCCTGGAAGGGGGCGGAACAGATACGCAGTATTTT
CSVLEGGGTDTQYF
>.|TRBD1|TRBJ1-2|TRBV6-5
TGTGCCAGCAGTTACTCCCAGACAGGGCCCGAGGGATACACCTTC
CASSYSQTGPEGYTF
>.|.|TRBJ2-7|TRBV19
TGTGCCAGTTCGTCCAGTACCTACGAGCAGTACTTC
CASSSSTYEQYF
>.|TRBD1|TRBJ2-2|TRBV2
TGTGCCAGCAGCGGGGACAGGGGCACCGGGGAGCTGTTTTTT
CASSGDRGTGELFF
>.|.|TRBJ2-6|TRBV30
TGTGCCTGGAGTAGGTGGGACACGACCCCTCCTGGGGCCAACGTCCTGACTTTC
CAWSRWDTTPPGANVLTF
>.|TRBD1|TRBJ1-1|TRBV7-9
TGTGCCAGCAGCTTAGGAGGGACAGTGGCGTCTTTATCTTTCTTT
CASSLGGTVASLSFF
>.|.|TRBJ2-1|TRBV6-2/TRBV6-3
TGTGCCAGCAGTTACTCGACCGGGAAGCCTCAGAGTGAGCAGTTCTTC
CASSYSTGKPQSEQFF
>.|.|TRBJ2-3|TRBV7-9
TGTGCCAGCGGTCGGGGGGCAGGGGCGCAGTATTTT
CASGRGAGAQYF
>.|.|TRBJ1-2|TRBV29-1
TGCAGCGTTGATAGGGCCCCTTATGGCTACACCTTC
CSVDRAPYGYTF
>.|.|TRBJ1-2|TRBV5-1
TGTGCCAGCAGCTTGGCCGGGAACTATGGCTACACCTTC
CASSLAGNYGYTF
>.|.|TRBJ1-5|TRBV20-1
TGCAGTGCTAGCGACGTCAGGTCCCAGAATAGCAATCAGCCCCAGCATTTT
CSASDVRSQNSNQPQHF
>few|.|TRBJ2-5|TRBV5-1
TGCGCCAGCAGCTTCCCGGGAGAAGAGACCCAGTACTTC
CASSFPGEETQYF
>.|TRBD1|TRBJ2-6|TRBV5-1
TGCGCCAGCAGCTTGATTATGGGACAGGGGGCGCCTGGGGCCAACGTCCTGACTTTC
CASSLIMGQGAPGANVLTF
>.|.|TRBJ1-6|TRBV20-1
TGCAGTGCTAGAGGATCGTATCCTCAGGTCACCCTCCACTTT
CSARGSYPQVTLHF
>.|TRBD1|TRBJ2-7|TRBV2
TGTGCCAGCAAAGGCAGGGGGCAGGCCTACGAGCAGTACTTC
CASKGRGQAYEQYF
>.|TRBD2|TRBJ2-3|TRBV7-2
TGTGCCGAGACTAGCGGGGGAGGCACAGATACGCAGTATTTT
CAETSGGGTDTQYF